Presented here are 27 T cell receptor beta chains from one specimen sequenced in a study of CD8+CD57+ T cells in acquired aplastic anemia. Patients who underwent sequencing had shown CD8+CD57+ cell expansion by flow cytometry. According to the study, genomic DNA was the template for TCR beta VDJ and CDR3 profiling. TCRdb ran MiXCR on the reads and lists one entry per CDR3 protein. Of some 150,000 distinct CDR3 sequences listed, 71% were seen once; the top ten hold approximately 50%. The sequenced material came from sorted CD4+, CD8+, or CD8+CD57+ T cells (not recorded which) from PBMCs. The receptors originated from a human donor with aplastic anemia.

The chain combines TRBV9 with TRBJ2-2; 8 nucleotides line up with TRBD1. The junction had 3 bases not matched to a gene; V was cut back by 0 bases and J by 5 bases. In germline, CDR1 is SGDLS, CDR2 YYNGEE. The CDR3 runs to 15 residues. CDR3 protein: CASSVVGQGTGELFF. DNA for the CDR3: TGTGCCAGCAGCGTAGTAGGACAGGGTACCGGGGAGCTGTTTTTT.

This clonotype was seen ten or more times. This chain joins TRBV28 and TRBJ1-2; D gene unclear. The CDR3 contains 14 residues. Trimming removed 5 bases at V and 4 bases at J, with 14 bases between. Germline CDR1 MDHEN, CDR2 SYDVKM. Here the CDR3 reads CASSLLDGFYGYTF. The DNA for the CDR3 is TGTGCCAGCAGTCTCCTGGACGGCTTCTATGGCTACACCTTC.

The chain is built from TRBV7-9 and TRBJ2-3; unclear D gene. Germline assignment: CDR1 SEHNR and CDR2 FQNEAQ (reference sequence). This CDR3 comprises 14 residues. The germline V and J ends were trimmed by 3 bases and 2 bases, with 9 bases remaining between them. The CDR3 bases are TGTGCCAGCAGCTTGTACACTATCACAGATACGCAGTATTTT. This gives the protein CASSLYTITDTQYF.

Here the CDR3 DNA reads TGTGCCAGCAGCCCCCAAGAGGAGGACTACAATGAGCAGTTCTTC. It encodes CASSPQEEDYNEQFF. The chain combines TRBV7-3 with TRBJ2-1; D is possibly TRBD2 (5 bases). Trimming removed 5 bases from V and 3 bases from J, with 14 bases in between. Germline V gene sequence: CDR1 SGHTA, CDR2 FQGTGA. The CDR3 is 15 residues long.

This chain uses TRBV20-1 with TRBJ1-2, with D tentatively TRBD1 (6 bases). Looked up from germline, CDR1 is DFQATT and CDR2 is SNEGSKA (reference sequence). The V gene lost 5 bases and the J gene lost 4 bases, with 11 bases spanning the gap. The CDR3 consists of 12 residues. CDR3 amino acids: CSAGTGSYGYTF. Here the CDR3 DNA reads TGCAGTGCTGGAACAGGGTCCTATGGCTACACCTTC.

The V and J genes are TRBV5-1 and TRBJ1-1, with D possibly being TRBD1 (5 bases). V was shortened by 4 bases and J by 5 bases, with 24 bases between the two germline ends. Germline-derived CDR1 and CDR2 are SGHRS and YFSETQ. The CDR3 runs 17 residues. The CDR3 DNA reads TGCGCCAGCAGCCCGAATCCCCCGGGGGGGGTAGGAACTGAAGCTTTCTTT. Translating gives CASSPNPPGGVGTEAFF. The full variable domain, its missing parts supplied by reference TRBV5-1 and TRBJ1-1, is KAGVTQTPRYLIKTRGQQVTLSCSPISGHRSVSWYQQTPGQGLQFLFEYFSETQRNKGNFPGRFSGRQFSNSRSEMNVSTLELGDSALYLCASSPNPPGGVGTEAFFGQGTRLTVV.

This CDR3 reads CSARPGGGGEQYF. DNA of the CDR3: TGCAGTGCTAGACCCGGTGGCGGGGGCGAGCAGTACTTC. The chain links TRBV20-1 to TRBJ2-7, with 7 bases aligning to TRBD2. This CDR3 has 13 residues. From germline, CDR1 is DFQATT and CDR2 SNEGSKA (reference sequence). J lost 6 bases, V lost 2 bases, and 7 bases had no gene match.

The chain joins TRBV5-1 to TRBJ2-1, with a tentative D call TRBD2 (5 bases). The CDR3 spans 19 residues. V lost 0 bases and J 0 bases, leaving 19 bases between the germline ends. The V gene's germline CDR1 is SGHRS and CDR2 YFSETQ. The CDR3 protein is CASSLALASLLSSYNEQFF. The CDR3 nucleotides read TGCGCCAGCAGCTTGGCGTTAGCGTCCCTCCTTAGCTCCTACAATGAGCAGTTCTTC.

A single count supports this clonotype. The CDR3 here is CATSSGTGNQPQHF. CDR3 in DNA: TGTGCCACCAGCTCCGGGACAGGCAATCAGCCCCAGCATTTT. The rearrangement uses TRBV24-1 and TRBJ1-5, with TRBD1 matching 7 bases. Germline assignment: CDR1 KGHDR and CDR2 SFDVKD. The trim removed 7 bases at V and 2 bases at J, leaving 4 bases unmatched. The CDR3 totals 14 residues.

This sequence joins TRBV12-3 or TRBV12-4 and TRBJ2-5, with D perhaps TRBD2 (5 bases). CDR3 length: 15 residues. V was trimmed by 3 bases and J by 7 bases, leaving 18 bases between them. The chain's CDR3 is CASSFSGSGFGTQYF. In DNA form, the CDR3 reads TGTGCCAGCAGTTTCTCGGGGTCCGGTTTTGGGACCCAGTACTTC.

The genes are TRBV10-3 and TRBJ2-7; D possibly corresponds to TRBD1 (5 bases). Per germline, CDR1 ENHRY and CDR2 SYGVKD. V was shortened by 7 bases and J by 0 bases, with 10 bases between the two germline ends. This CDR3 spans 13 amino acids. CDR3: CAIKDINSYEQYF. CDR3 bases: TGTGCCATCAAGGACATAAACTCCTACGAGCAGTACTTC.

This clonotype was found once. The junction differs from germline at one of its ends, possibly a read error. This chain links TRBV7-8 with TRBJ2-5, with TRBD1 matching over 11 bases. This CDR3 is 15 amino acids long. The germline CDR1 and CDR2 sequences are SGHVS and FQNEAQ. For the CDR3, the DNA is TGCGCCAGCAGCCAAGCGGGACAGGGGGAGCGGGAGCAGTACTTC. This gives the protein CASSQAGQGEREQYF.

The V call is TRBV25-1, the J call TRBJ1-6; no firm D call. The V gene lost 3 bases and the J gene lost 6 bases, with 6 bases spanning the gap. There are 13 residues in the CDR3. Looked up from germline, CDR1 is MGHDK and CDR2 is SYGVNS. This chain's CDR3 is CASSDLSNSPLHF. In DNA, the CDR3 is TGTGCCAGCAGTGACTTGAGTAATTCACCCCTCCACTTT.

The chain links TRBV24-1 to TRBJ2-5; D is unclear. The germline V and J ends were trimmed by 4 bases and 1 base, with 9 bases remaining between them. The CDR3 is made up of 14 amino acids. Per the germline V gene, CDR1 is KGHDR and CDR2 is SFDVKD. CDR3: CATSDPNSQETQYF. CDR3 nucleotide sequence: TGTGCCACCAGTGACCCTAACTCCCAAGAGACCCAGTACTTC.

The chain employs TRBV12-3 or TRBV12-4 and TRBJ1-1; 7 bases line up with TRBD1. The CDR3 contains 12 residues. The V and J ends lost 7 bases and 10 bases, in that order; junction bases with no gene match: 9. This CDR3 is CASTARGRTAFF. For the CDR3, the DNA is TGTGCCAGCACTGCGAGGGGGCGTACAGCTTTCTTT.

CDR3 protein: CASTTGDSSSGANVLTF. The CDR3 nucleotides are TGTGCCAGCACTACTGGGGATTCGAGCTCTGGGGCCAACGTCCTGACTTTC. The rearrangement uses TRBV28 and TRBJ2-6; D not certain. The CDR3 runs 17 residues. Germline V gene data show CDR1 as MDHEN and CDR2 as SYDVKM. V shed 7 bases and J shed 0 bases, with 16 bases lying between them.

This clonotype has only a few counts. V and J are TRBV20-1 and TRBJ2-1; the match to TRBD2 covers 10 bases. The trim removed 6 bases at V and 9 bases at J, leaving 8 bases unmatched. Germline V gene sequence: CDR1 DFQATT, CDR2 SNEGSKA (reference sequence). This CDR3 has 13 amino acids. CDR3 in DNA: TGCAGTGCGGTCCTAGCGGGAGTTGGTGAGCAGTTCTTC. Its translation: CSAVLAGVGEQFF.

This chain joins TRBV7-9 and TRBJ2-1, with TRBD2 identical over 12 bases. Per the germline V gene, CDR1 is SEHNR and CDR2 is FQNEAQ (reference sequence). V gave up 5 bases and J gave up 6 bases; unmatched junction bases: 11. CDR3 length equals 17 residues. For the CDR3, the DNA is TGTGCCAGCAGCCCAAGACTAGCGGGAGTGGTAGCCAATGAGCAGTTCTTC. Its protein product is CASSPRLAGVVANEQFF.

This clonotype has only a few counts. The chain combines TRBV20-1 with TRBJ2-7; 10 bases are a match to TRBD1. The CDR3 extends over 14 amino acids. V lost 6 bases, J lost 4 bases, and 9 bases stayed unmatched. The germline CDR1 and CDR2 sequences are DFQATT and SNEGSKA (reference sequence). This CDR3 is CSARGTGDLYEQYF. CDR3 bases: TGCAGTGCACGAGGGACAGGGGATCTGTACGAGCAGTACTTC.

This rearrangement joins TRBV7-8 to TRBJ2-6; D remains unclear. The CDR3 is made up of 13 amino acids. Deletions cut 8 bases from V and 4 bases from J, with 9 bases between. CDR1 is SGHVS, CDR2 FQNEAQ, per germline. The CDR3 bases are TGTGCCAGCTTTGGCTTGGGGGCCAACGTCCTGACTTTC. This translates into CASFGLGANVLTF.

This clonotype was seen a handful of times. The chain joins TRBV15 to TRBJ2-1; 9 nucleotides align to TRBD1. The V gene's germline CDR1 is LNHNV and CDR2 YYDKDF (reference sequence). CDR3 length: 13 residues. V trimming: 3 bases; J trimming: 8 bases; junction bases outside the gene matches: 2. The CDR3 protein is CATSRDRGHEQFF. CDR3 coding DNA: TGTGCCACCAGCAGGGACAGGGGTCATGAGCAGTTCTTC.

The V call is TRBV20-1, the J call TRBJ2-1; 8 positions match TRBD2. Germline lookup yields CDR1 DFQATT and CDR2 SNEGSKA (reference sequence). Losses at the gene ends were 1 base for V and 9 bases for J; bases not matched to a gene: 11. This CDR3 comprises 15 residues. This CDR3 reads CSARGPGGPGSEQFF. DNA for the CDR3: TGCAGTGCTAGAGGACCGGGAGGGCCGGGTAGTGAGCAGTTCTTC.

The chain has TRBV20-1 and TRBJ2-7; TRBD2 aligns across 10 bases. CDR1 and CDR2 (germline): DFQATT, SNEGSKA (reference sequence). This CDR3 contains 14 residues. Trimming at V came to 3 bases and at J to 6 bases, leaving 8 bases not matched to a gene. CDR3 nucleotides: TGCAGTGCTAGGCGCGCTAGCGGGAGTTCCGAGCAGTACTTC. Translated, it gives CSARRASGSSEQYF.

The gene calls are TRBV20-1 and TRBJ2-7, with 14 positions matching TRBD2. Germline trimming cut 1 base from V and 13 bases from J; bases unmatched to any gene: 12. CDR1 DFQATT and CDR2 SNEGSKA come from the germline V gene (reference sequence). This CDR3 contains 15 residues. The CDR3 DNA is TGCAGTGCTAGAGTTCCGGGACTAGCGGGAGAAGGACGATACTTC. It specifies CSARVPGLAGEGRYF.

This clonotype was found once. This chain connects TRBV6-4 to TRBJ2-1; TRBD2 agrees at 7 bases. V trimming: 3 bases; J trimming: 9 bases; junction bases outside the gene matches: 8. CDR3 length: 14 amino acids. Germline CDR1 MRHNA, CDR2 SNTAGT. CDR3 sequence reads: CASSDLSGATEQFF. CDR3 DNA: TGTGCCAGCAGTGATTTGAGCGGGGCGACTGAGCAGTTCTTC.

The J gene is TRBJ1-6, the V gene TRBV20-1, with TRBD1 identical over 9 bases. CDR1 is DFQATT and CDR2 is SNEGSKA in the germline V gene (reference sequence). The J segment lost 3 bases and the V segment lost 2 bases, leaving 11 bases of the junction unmatched. The CDR3 sequence is 18 residues long. CDR3 DNA: TGCAGTGCTAGATCCCTGGGAGGGACAGGGAGCTATAATTCACCCCTCCACTTT. It yields the protein CSARSLGGTGSYNSPLHF.

This clonotype occurred once. The gene calls are TRBV7-3 and TRBJ2-7, with D uncertain. The CDR3 loop spans 13 amino acids. Germline values: CDR1 SGHTA, CDR2 FQGTGA. Trimming took off 5 bases at V and 4 bases at J, with 12 bases between the two ends. CDR3 DNA: TGTGCCAGCAGCCAGGATCGGCCATACGAGCAGTACTTC. Translated: CASSQDRPYEQYF.